This T cell receptor (beta chain) came from a study of cytomegalovirus exposure and HLA in healthy donors. A word on this clone: Its matching antigen is unknown.

This CDR3 has 13 residues. Germline trimming cut 4 bases from V and 7 bases from J; bases unmatched to any gene: 6. Germline assignment: CDR1 PRHDT and CDR2 FYEKMQ (reference sequence). Study conclusions and caveats: Earlier analysis yielded a pattern in which most TCR beta V segments were productive about 90% or about 30% of the time. Reported findings show TCR beta sequences accurately forecast HLA-A and HLA-B alleles in most subjects.

The study ran its PCR with 60 Vbeta and 13 Jbeta primers. Here immunoSEQ multiplex PCR was the method, and the copy in TCRdb shows in-frame clones only, minus some. Found here are more than 65,000 clones, around 74% of them singletons; the top ten hold 6.2%. V usage is TRBV13 and J usage is TRBJ2-5, with TRBD2 matching over 7 bases. The TCR sequence derives from a woman in her 50s in good health and CMV-seropositive. The sequenced sample was PBMCs. This chain's CDR3 is CASSSTSSGTQYF. The CDR3 DNA reads TGTGCCAGCAGCTCGACTAGCTCAGGGACCCAGTACTTC.